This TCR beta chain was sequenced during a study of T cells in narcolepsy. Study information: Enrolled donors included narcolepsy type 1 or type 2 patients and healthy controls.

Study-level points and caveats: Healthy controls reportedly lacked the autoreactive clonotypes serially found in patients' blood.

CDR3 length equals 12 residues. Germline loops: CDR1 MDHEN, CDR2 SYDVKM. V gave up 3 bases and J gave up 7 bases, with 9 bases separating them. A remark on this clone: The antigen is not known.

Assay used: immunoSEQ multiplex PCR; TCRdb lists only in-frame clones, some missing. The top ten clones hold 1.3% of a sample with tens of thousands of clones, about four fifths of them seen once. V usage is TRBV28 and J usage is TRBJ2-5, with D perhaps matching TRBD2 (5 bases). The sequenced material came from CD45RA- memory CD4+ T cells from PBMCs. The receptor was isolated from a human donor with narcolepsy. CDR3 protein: CASSFGLGTQYF. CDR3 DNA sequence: TGTGCCAGCAGTTTCGGACTTGGGACCCAGTACTTC.